These 3 T cell receptor beta chains share one sample of origin, sequenced in a study of tumor and adjacent non-tumor tissue in lung cancer. No cell sorting was done before RNA was extracted from the tissue. The library came from three nested PCR rounds adapted from ARM-PCR protocols. One entry per CDR3 protein results from TCRdb running MiXCR on the multiplex PCR reads. The sample has 110,000 or so distinct CDR3 sequences, roughly 80% seen once. The source material was lung tumor tissue. The receptors derive from an older woman with non-small cell lung cancer.

A note on this clonotype: Mismatch with germline at one junction end may stem from a read error. This sequence joins TRBV4-3 and TRBJ2-2; D ambiguous. CDR3 length equals 15 residues. CDR1 is LGHNA and CDR2 is YSLEER in the germline V gene. The CDR3 DNA sequence: TGCGCCAACAGCCAAGCAGGACGTAACACCGGGGAGCTGTTTTTT. Translation gives CANSQAGRNTGELFF.

This chain connects TRBV11-2 to TRBJ2-1, with TRBD2 identical over 12 bases. From germline, CDR1 is SGHAT and CDR2 FQNNGV. With V trimmed by 4 bases and J by 3 bases, 4 bases remained unmatched. There are 16 residues in the CDR3. The CDR3 sequence is CASSYETSGSYNEQFF. DNA of the CDR3: TGTGCCAGCAGCTACGAGACTAGCGGGAGCTACAATGAGCAGTTCTTC.

Points on this clonotype: The germline gene is not matched at one end of the junction; a read error may be the cause. V gene TRBV6-2 or TRBV6-3 combines with J gene TRBJ2-1; 8 bases agree with TRBD2. Looked up from germline, CDR1 is MNHEY and CDR2 is SVGEGT. The CDR3 is made up of 17 amino acids. CDR3 bases: TGTGTCAGCACCAGTCCCGTTTTAGCGGGGAGGGACAATGAACAGTTCTTC. Its translation is CVSTSPVLAGRDNEQFF.